This entry is about one T cell receptor (beta chain). These data originate in a study of blood T cell repertoires in COVID-19. Background on the study: Samples of COVID-19 (acute and convalescent) were obtained from the United States, Italy and Spain. Nucleic acid was either cDNA or gDNA, and it came from T cells, B-cell-depleted T cells, or PBMCs.

This CDR3 has 14 amino acids. Per the germline V gene, CDR1 is LGHDT and CDR2 is YNNKEL (reference sequence). The ends were cut back, 0 bases at V and 6 bases at J, with 11 bases in the middle. In terms of age and location, participants ranged from roughly 18 to 100 years and lived in about two dozen US areas. Per the original methods: Estimates of nucleated cell counts were drawn from the amplification of reference gene primers. The data were produced by immunoSEQ multiplex PCR, yet TCRdb's version contains in-frame clones alone and is incomplete. The D gene and trimming were derived from the DNA, and the V and J assignments and clone size from that table. The sample has roughly 250,000 clones, approximately 84% seen once.

The receptor was derived from a woman in her forties with acute COVID-19. The sequenced sample was PBMCs or T cells enriched from blood (not recorded which). V gene TRBV3-1 (or the pseudogene TRBV3-2) combines with J gene TRBJ1-1; possible D gene TRBD1, 6 bases. The CDR3 DNA reads TGTGCCAGCAGCCAAGAAGACAGGAAATCTGAAGCTTTCTTT. This encodes CASSQEDRKSEAFF.